This entry concerns a single T cell receptor (beta chain). Antigen unknown. TCRdb recomputed calls from the reads with MiXCR, one row per CDR3 protein. This sample yields over 150,000 distinct CDR3 sequences, of which 17% are seen a single time; about 23% belongs to the top ten. This sample stems from a study of T cell repertoires in cytomegalovirus infection. For the study at large: Signatures in public TCR beta sequences pointed to both CMV infection and matching HLA type. Study-wide points: The cumulative frequency of public TCR beta families distinguished individuals who carried CMV together with the relevant HLA. Clonotype analysis showed dominance of the ex vivo response by HLA-C-restricted CMV-specific TCR beta clonotypes.

V was pared by 5 bases and J by 2 bases, with 19 bases between. The germline V gene encodes CDR1 SQVTM and CDR2 ANQGSEA. This CDR3 comprises 15 residues. Input material: CD8+ T cells from PBMCs. The sequence came from a human donor in good health (CMV status not recorded). Some clones in this sample may be carry-over from other donors' samples. V and J are TRBV29-1 and TRBJ2-7; tentatively, D is TRBD1 (5 bases). This CDR3 is CSVQVGDSNPYEQYF. The CDR3 nucleotides read TGCAGCGTTCAAGTCGGTGACAGCAACCCCTACGAGCAGTACTTC.